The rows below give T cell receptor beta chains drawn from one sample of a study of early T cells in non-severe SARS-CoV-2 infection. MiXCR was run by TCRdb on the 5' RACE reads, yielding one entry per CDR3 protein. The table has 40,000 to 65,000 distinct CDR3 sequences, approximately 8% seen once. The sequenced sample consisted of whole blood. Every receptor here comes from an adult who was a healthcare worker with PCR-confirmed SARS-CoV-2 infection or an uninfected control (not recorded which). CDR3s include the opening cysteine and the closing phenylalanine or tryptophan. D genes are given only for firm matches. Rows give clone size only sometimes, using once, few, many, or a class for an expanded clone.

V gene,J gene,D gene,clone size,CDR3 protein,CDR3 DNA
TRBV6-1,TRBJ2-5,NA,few,CASRRPTGETQYF,TGTGCCAGCAGACGTCCGACCGGAGAGACCCAGTACTTC
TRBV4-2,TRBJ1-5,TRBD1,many,CASSPRTGEVIQPQHF,TGTGCCAGCAGCCCCCGAACAGGGGAGGTGATTCAGCCCCAGCATTTT
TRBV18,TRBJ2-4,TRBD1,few,CASSPLHTSGQGENIQYF,TGTGCCAGCTCACCCTTGCATACTTCGGGACAGGGGGAAAACATTCAGTACTTC
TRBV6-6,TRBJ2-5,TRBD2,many,CASSYGGGGGAGETQYF,TGTGCCAGCAGTTACGGTGGAGGCGGGGGGGCTGGAGAGACCCAGTACTTC
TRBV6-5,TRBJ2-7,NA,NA,CASSYGGVYEQYF,TGTGCCAGCAGTTACGGCGGGGTTTACGAGCAGTACTTC
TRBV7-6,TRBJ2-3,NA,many,CASSSDQTGTDTQYF,TGTGCCAGCAGCTCTGATCAGACAGGCACAGATACGCAGTATTTT
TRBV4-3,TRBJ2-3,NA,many,CASSQEGAGETDTQYF,TGCGCCAGCAGCCAAGAAGGGGCAGGGGAGACAGATACGCAGTATTTT
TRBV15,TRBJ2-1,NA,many,CATSRVLGHEQFF,TGTGCCACCAGCAGAGTGTTGGGACATGAGCAGTTCTTC
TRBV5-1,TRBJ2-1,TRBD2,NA,CASKLAGVEGEQFF,TGCGCCAGCAAACTAGCGGGAGTGGAGGGGGAGCAGTTCTTC
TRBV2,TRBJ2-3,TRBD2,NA,CASTGGGAGTDTQYF,TGTGCCAGCACCGGCGGGGGGGCTGGCACAGATACGCAGTATTTT
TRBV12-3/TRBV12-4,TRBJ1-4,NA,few,CASREHGVGNEKLFF,TGTGCCAGCAGAGAGCACGGGGTGGGGAATGAAAAACTGTTTTTT
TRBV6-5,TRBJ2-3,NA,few,CASSYGQGIDTQYF,TGTGCCAGCAGTTATGGGCAGGGGATAGATACGCAGTATTTT
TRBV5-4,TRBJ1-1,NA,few,CASSSRHSNTEAFF,TGTGCCAGCAGCTCCAGACACTCGAACACTGAAGCTTTCTTT
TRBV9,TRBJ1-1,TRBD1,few,CASSVGQSKAEAFF,TGTGCCAGCAGCGTGGGACAGAGCAAGGCTGAAGCTTTCTTT
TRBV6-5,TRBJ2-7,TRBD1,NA,CASSPFAGGGYEQYF,TGTGCCAGCAGTCCCTTTGCAGGGGGCGGCTACGAGCAGTACTTC
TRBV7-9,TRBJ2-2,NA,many,CASSPRKALNTGELFF,TGTGCCAGCAGCCCCCGGAAGGCCCTTAACACCGGGGAGCTGTTTTTT
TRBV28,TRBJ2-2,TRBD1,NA,CASFRRTGNTGELFF,TGTGCCAGCTTTCGAAGGACAGGGAACACCGGGGAGCTGTTTTTT
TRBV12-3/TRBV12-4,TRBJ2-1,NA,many,CASSMDPSRNEQFF,TGTGCCAGCAGTATGGACCCGAGTCGGAATGAGCAGTTCTTC
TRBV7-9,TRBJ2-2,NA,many,CSGSIDTGELFF,TGTTCGGGCTCGATCGACACCGGGGAGCTGTTTTTT
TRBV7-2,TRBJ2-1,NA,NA,CASSISGGGYNEQFF,TGTGCCAGCAGTATTAGCGGAGGGGGCTACAATGAGCAGTTCTTC
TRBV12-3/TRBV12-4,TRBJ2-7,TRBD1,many,CASRYGTGGYEQYF,TGTGCCAGCAGGTACGGGACAGGCGGCTACGAGCAGTACTTC
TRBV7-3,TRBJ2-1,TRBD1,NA,CASSSDRGSYNEQFF,TGTGCCAGCAGCTCGGACAGGGGGTCCTACAATGAGCAGTTCTTC